This T cell receptor beta chain was captured by sequencing in a study of a mutant IDH1 vaccine in newly diagnosed glioma. Study details: It was radiotherapy, temozolomide, or both that patients received previously, with most receiving both.

As for time point: week 5, during vaccination. Topical imiquimod accompanied each vaccine dose, which consisted of 300 ug of mutant IDH1 20-mer peptide. General study results and limits: Researchers report vaccine-induced immune responses in about 93% of patients.

Produced via immunoSEQ multiplex PCR; TCRdb's table is partial and in-frame only. The data contain nearly 55,000 clones, about 81% of them singletons. Comment on this clone: Its antigen remains unidentified.

This sample comprised PBMCs, obtained from a glioma patient whose treatment included an IDH1 peptide vaccine. The TCR comes from a young man with glioma.

The DNA for the CDR3 is TGTGCCAGCAGCTATGGGACAGGGGGCACTGAAGCTTTCTTT. Amino acids: CASSYGTGGTEAFF. This sequence joins TRBV11-2 and TRBJ1-1; the match to TRBD1 covers 11 bases. Germline trimming cut 4 bases from V and 4 bases from J; bases unmatched to any gene: 2. The CDR3 has 14 residues. Per the germline V gene, CDR1 is SGHAT and CDR2 is FQNNGV. Supplemented by reference TRBV11-2 and TRBJ1-1, the full variable domain reads EAGVAQSPRYKIIEKRQSVAFWCNPISGHATLYWYQQILGQGPKLLIQFQNNGVVDDSQLPKDRFSAERLKGVDSTLKIQPAKLEDSAVYLCASSYGTGGTEAFFGQGTRLTVV.